Listed here is a single T cell receptor beta chain. The CDR3 contains 15 residues. Trimming removed 1 base from V and 5 bases from J, with 14 bases in between. Germline V CDR1 and CDR2: SGHAT, FQNNGV. MiXCR, applied by TCRdb to the RT-PCR reads, yields one record per CDR3 protein. The table shows around 700,000 distinct CDR3 sequences, with approximately 15% occurring only once. This TCR was recovered from a female donor in good health, serving as a healthy control. The sequencing input was memory CD4+ T cells from blood. The rearrangement joins TRBV11-2 to TRBJ2-5; tentatively, D is TRBD1 or TRBD2 (6 bases each). The CDR3 DNA is TGTGCCAGCAGCTTAGGAGTAGGGGGGTGGGAGACCCAGTACTTC. This sequence encodes CASSLGVGGWETQYF.